The clone carrying this T cell receptor (beta chain) was seen ten or more times. This specimen belongs to a study of identical twins. Trimming cost V 4 bases and J 3 bases, with 6 bases left between them. The CDR3 loop spans 12 amino acids. Per the germline V gene, CDR1 is ENHRY and CDR2 is SYGVKD. TCRdb analysed the 5' RACE reads with MiXCR anew, one entry per CDR3 protein. The table records 550,000 to 800,000 distinct CDR3 sequences, 7.1% of them present only once. The sample was also reused in another study, on yellow fever vaccine responses in identical twins. This second study says: Twins' vaccine T cell response reportedly gave the appearance of partial convergence and partial personalization.

The sample consisted of PBMCs. This sequence originates from a woman aged 18-29 years in good health. The gene calls are TRBV10-3 and TRBJ2-5; D gene unclear. The CDR3 loop is CAISGKEETQYF. The DNA for the CDR3 is TGTGCCATCAGTGGGAAGGAAGAGACCCAGTACTTC.